A few counts support the clone carrying this T cell receptor beta chain. The data stem from a study of T cell repertoires in cytomegalovirus infection. The CDR3 length is 13 residues. V lost 5 bases, J lost 6 bases, and 13 bases lay in between. Germline V gene lookup returns CDR1 MNHEY and CDR2 SMNVEV (reference sequence). Via MiXCR, TCRdb re-called the reads, giving one row per CDR3 protein. The table lists 250,000 or so distinct CDR3 sequences, over 15% of them singletons. The sample was CD8+ T cells from PBMCs. The clonotype was recovered from a human donor in good health (CMV status not recorded). Some clones in this sample may be carry-over from other donors' samples. V and J are TRBV27 and TRBJ1-1; D unclear. The CDR3 is CASSPPGVAEAFF. The CDR3 bases are TGTGCCAGCAGTCCCCCGGGTGTTGCTGAAGCTTTCTTT.